Each of the 29 T cell receptor beta chains below was sequenced from the same sample in a study of blood T cell repertoires in COVID-19. TCRdb's copy holds only in-frame clones and misses some; the assay was immunoSEQ multiplex PCR. The repertoire holds about 320,000 clones, with around 85% as singletons. Source material: peripheral blood. These receptors all come from a human donor in a cohort sampled during active COVID-19.

CDR3 sequence: CATSAGGGYTF. As DNA, the CDR3 is TGTGCCACCAGTGCAGGGGGTGGCTACACCTTC. This chain connects TRBV24-1 to TRBJ1-2; 7 bases match TRBD1. The CDR3 contains 11 residues. The germline CDR1 and CDR2 sequences are KGHDR and SFDVKD. Trimming removed 5 bases from V and 7 bases from J; junction bases left unmatched: 0.

CDR3 amino acids: CASSMGQGYGYTF. The CDR3 DNA follows: TGCGCCAGCAGTATGGGACAGGGCTATGGCTACACCTTC. This chain joins TRBV10-2 and TRBJ1-2, with TRBD1 matching over 9 bases. Looked up from germline, CDR1 is WSHSY and CDR2 is SAAADI. CDR3 length equals 13 residues. Trimming took 5 bases from V and 4 from J; bases not matched to a gene: 2.

The chain joins TRBV6-5 to TRBJ2-1; weak D call: TRBD1 (6 bases). Germline lookup yields CDR1 MNHEY and CDR2 SVGAGI. V shed 6 bases and J shed 8 bases, with 17 bases lying between them. CDR3 length equals 14 residues. The CDR3 sequence: CASRGNYRVDEQFF. In DNA, the CDR3 is TGTGCCAGCAGGGGAAACTACAGGGTTGATGAGCAGTTCTTC.

This clone was found once. The V gene is TRBV5-4, the J gene TRBJ2-3; TRBD1 aligns across 7 bases. V gave up 0 bases and J gave up 2 bases; unmatched junction bases: 3. The CDR3 is 15 amino acids. Germline V gene data show CDR1 as SGHNT and CDR2 as YYREEE (reference sequence). The CDR3 region has the DNA TGTGCCAGCAGCTTGGGACAGGGCCTCACAGATACGCAGTATTTT. Amino acid sequence: CASSLGQGLTDTQYF.

The chain uses TRBV18 and TRBJ1-1; D unresolved. V gave up 2 bases and J gave up 5 bases, with 9 bases separating them. Germline V gene sequence: CDR1 KGHSH, CDR2 LQKENI. The CDR3 spans 13 residues. The CDR3 loop is CASSPAQTTEAFF. CDR3 coding DNA: TGTGCCAGCTCACCAGCGCAGACTACTGAAGCTTTCTTT.

As for this clone: The junction and the germline gene differ at one end; a read error may be behind it. The chain recombines TRBV19 with TRBJ1-5; D is ambiguous. Per germline, CDR1 LNHDA and CDR2 SQIVND (reference sequence). CDR3 length equals 14 residues. CDR3 sequence: CAGSSPGSFQPQHF. CDR3 nucleotide sequence: TGTGCCGGTAGTTCTCCAGGTTCCTTTCAGCCCCAGCATTTT.

The chain recombines TRBV5-4 with TRBJ2-6; 8 bases are a match to TRBD1. V lost 3 bases to trimming and J lost 2 bases; unmatched junction nucleotides: 1. Germline CDR1 is SGHNT and CDR2 is YYREEE (reference sequence). The CDR3 sequence is 15 residues long. The CDR3 DNA is TGTGCCAGCAGCTCACAGGGGGCTGGGGCCAACGTCCTGACTTTC. This gives the protein CASSSQGAGANVLTF.

CDR3 region: CASSHGSRRQKYNEQFF. Written as DNA, the CDR3 is TGTGCCAGCAGCCACGGATCTCGGAGACAGAAATACAATGAGCAGTTCTTC. The chain employs TRBV14 and TRBJ2-1; tentatively, D is TRBD1 (5 bases). The V gene's germline CDR1 is SGHDN and CDR2 FVKESK. V was trimmed by 3 bases and J by 4 bases, leaving 19 bases between them. The CDR3 covers 17 residues. The full variable domain, with the rest looked up from reference TRBV14 and TRBJ2-1, is EAGVTQFPSHSVIEKGQTVTLRCDPISGHDNLYWYRRVMGKEIKFLLHFVKESKQDESGMPNNRFLAERTGGTYSTLKVQPAELEDSGVYFCASSHGSRRQKYNEQFFGPGTRLTVL.

The genes are TRBV30 and TRBJ1-3; D is undetermined. CDR3 length: 14 amino acids. The V gene lost 0 bases and the J gene lost 3 bases, with 9 bases spanning the gap. Germline loops: CDR1 GTSNPN, CDR2 SVGIG (reference sequence). This CDR3 reads CAWSVSMSGNTIYF. For the CDR3, the DNA is TGTGCCTGGAGTGTCTCCATGAGTGGAAACACCATATATTTT. The variable domain in full, with the rest retrieved from reference TRBV30 and TRBJ1-3, is SQTIHQWPATLVQPVGSPLSLECTVEGTSNPNLYWYRQAAGRGLQLLFYSVGIGQISSEVPQNLSASRPQDRQFILSSKKLLLSDSGFYLCAWSVSMSGNTIYFGEGSWLTVV.

This clone was seen at least ten times. CDR3 nucleotides: TGTGCCAGTAGAGGTCCAGGCAGCCAAGAGACCCAGTACTTC. Protein sequence: CASRGPGSQETQYF. J is TRBJ2-5 and V is TRBV19; D gene uncertain. The length of the CDR3 is 14 residues. The germline gives CDR1 LNHDA, CDR2 SQIVND (reference sequence). V was shortened by 6 bases and J by 1 base, with 12 bases between the two germline ends.

The chain has TRBV19 and TRBJ2-7, with D possibly matching TRBD2 (5 bases). The CDR3 covers 14 residues. The germline V gene encodes CDR1 LNHDA and CDR2 SQIVND (reference sequence). V gave up 5 bases and J gave up 3 bases, with 14 bases separating them. Here the CDR3 reads CASSPATRGYEQYF. CDR3 DNA: TGTGCCAGTAGTCCTGCTACACGGGGCTACGAGCAGTACTTC.

The chain couples TRBV15 to TRBJ1-1; a weak D match, TRBD1 (5 bases). In germline, CDR1 is LNHNV, CDR2 YYDKDF (reference sequence). Trimming removed 3 bases from V and 8 bases from J, with 16 bases in between. This CDR3 spans 14 amino acids. CDR3 residues: CATSSEGRHAEAFF. The CDR3 DNA is TGTGCCACCAGCAGTGAGGGGAGGCATGCGGAAGCTTTCTTT.

CDR3 in amino acids: CAWSPARLAGSKNIQYF. CDR3 in DNA: TGTGCCTGGAGTCCCGCGAGACTAGCGGGCAGCAAAAACATTCAGTACTTC. The rearrangement links TRBV30 to TRBJ2-4; 10 nucleotides line up with TRBD2. This CDR3 has 17 residues. Germline V gene data show CDR1 as GTSNPN and CDR2 as SVGIG (reference sequence). V lost 2 bases to trimming and J lost 3 bases; unmatched junction nucleotides: 10.

This chain uses TRBV24-1 with TRBJ1-2, with 10 bases aligning to TRBD1. The CDR3 sequence is 14 residues long. Trimming removed 4 bases from V and 6 bases from J; junction bases left unmatched: 4. Germline V gene data show CDR1 as KGHDR and CDR2 as SFDVKD. The CDR3 region has the DNA TGTGCCACCAGTGACAGGACAGGGGGAAATGGCTACACCTTC. Its translation is CATSDRTGGNGYTF.

The chain combines TRBV5-4 with TRBJ1-6; the D gene is possibly TRBD1 (6 bases). Looked up from germline, CDR1 is SGHNT and CDR2 is YYREEE (reference sequence). Trimming cost V 0 bases and J 7 bases, with 11 bases left between them. The CDR3 has 15 amino acids. The DNA for the CDR3 is TGTGCCAGCAGCTTGGGGTCGCAGGGGAATTCACCCCTCCACTTT. Residues: CASSLGSQGNSPLHF.

The rearrangement uses TRBV7-2 and TRBJ1-2; tentatively, D is TRBD1 (6 bases). Per the germline V gene, CDR1 is SGHTA and CDR2 is FQGNSA. V lost 2 bases and J lost 2, with 9 bases in between. The CDR3 has 14 amino acids. The CDR3, as DNA: TGTGCCAGCAGCTTAAAGGGGGTAAACTATGGCTACACCTTC. Its protein is CASSLKGVNYGYTF.

The gene calls are TRBV25-1 and TRBJ2-3; D perhaps matches TRBD2 (7 bases). The CDR3 length is 18 residues. Germline V gives CDR1 MGHDK, CDR2 SYGVNS. Trimming cost V 6 bases and J 3 bases, with 25 bases left between them. The CDR3 coding sequence is TGTGCCAGCAGCGCCGTTCTCCGGGGGGCAGGGAAAACAGATACGCAGTATTTT. Translation: CASSAVLRGAGKTDTQYF.

In DNA, the CDR3 is TGTGCCAGCAGCTCCGGACAGGGTAACGAGCAGTACTTC. Residues: CASSSGQGNEQYF. The chain links TRBV11-2 to TRBJ2-7, with TRBD1 matching 8 bases. Germline V gives CDR1 SGHAT, CDR2 FQNNGV. V dropped 4 bases and J dropped 5; count of bases not matched to a gene: 4. The CDR3 covers 13 residues.

This chain links TRBV18 with TRBJ1-2; no reliable D call. The V gene lost 0 bases and the J gene lost 6 bases, with 17 bases spanning the gap. CDR3 length: 16 amino acids. Germline V gives CDR1 KGHSH, CDR2 LQKENI. For the CDR3, the DNA is TGTGCCAGCTCACCACCCTCCTCAATTCCCGCGGATGGCTACACCTTC. Protein sequence: CASSPPSSIPADGYTF.

This sequence joins TRBV7-2 and TRBJ2-1; 7 bases are shared with TRBD1. The J segment lost 8 bases and the V segment lost 5 bases, leaving 3 bases of the junction unmatched. The germline V gene encodes CDR1 SGHTA and CDR2 FQGNSA. The CDR3 is 12 residues long. CDR3 DNA sequence: TGTGCCAGCAGCAACCAGGGGGATGAGCAGTTCTTC. Translating it yields CASSNQGDEQFF. Full variable domain (rest looked up from reference TRBV7-2 and TRBJ2-1): GAGVSQSPSNKVTEKGKDVELRCDPISGHTALYWYRQSLGQGLEFLIYFQGNSAPDKSGLPSDRFSAERTGGSVSTLTIQRTQQEDSAVYLCASSNQGDEQFFGPGTRLTVL.

This clone was observed once. The rearrangement uses TRBV6-8 and TRBJ1-4; D is unclear. Trimming removed 5 bases from V and 0 bases from J, with 13 bases in between. This CDR3 is built from 16 residues. The germline V gene encodes CDR1 MNHGY and CDR2 SAAAGT. The CDR3 region has the DNA TGTGCCAGCAGTCCCCCACAGCCTTCAACTAATGAAAAACTGTTTTTT. Protein: CASSPPQPSTNEKLFF.

CDR3 DNA: TGTGCCAGCAGCTTACACAGGGTAAGGGACAATGAGCAGTTCTTC. Protein sequence: CASSLHRVRDNEQFF. This sequence joins TRBV11-1 and TRBJ2-1; a possible D gene is TRBD1 (6 bases). Germline CDR1 and CDR2: SGHAT and FQDESV (reference sequence). This CDR3 contains 15 residues. Trimming pared 2 bases from V and 5 bases from J, leaving 13 bases between.

This chain connects TRBV18 to TRBJ1-5; 7 bases agree with TRBD1. Germline CDR1 reads KGHSH; CDR2 reads LQKENI. The CDR3 has 15 amino acids. J gave up 1 base and V 8 bases, and 8 bases lay outside the gene matches. CDR3 residues: CASKSGTESNQPQHF. In nucleotides, the CDR3 is TGTGCCAGCAAGTCCGGGACAGAAAGCAATCAGCCCCAGCATTTT.

The genes are TRBV7-3 and TRBJ2-7; 8 bases match TRBD1. The CDR3 runs 15 residues. Germline CDR1 reads SGHTA; CDR2 reads FQGTGA. V lost 2 bases to trimming and J lost 3 bases; unmatched junction nucleotides: 6. The CDR3 here is CASSLGQGALYEQYF. The CDR3 DNA reads as TGTGCCAGCAGCTTAGGGCAGGGGGCTCTCTACGAGCAGTACTTC.

The chain recombines TRBV2 with TRBJ1-5; 7 nucleotides match TRBD1. In germline, CDR1 is SNHLY, CDR2 FYNNEI. The CDR3 is 18 residues long. With V trimmed by 0 bases and J by 5 bases, 13 bases remained unmatched. The CDR3 DNA sequence: TGTGCCAGCAGTGAAGCGCTGGATGGAGGGGGCGGCCATCAGCCCCAGCATTTT. Its translation is CASSEALDGGGGHQPQHF.

This clone was seen once. The chain joins TRBV24-1 to TRBJ2-3; 10 bases line up with TRBD1. CDR3 length equals 16 residues. CDR1 KGHDR and CDR2 SFDVKD come from the germline V gene. J lost 4 bases, V lost 5 bases, and 8 bases had no gene match. DNA for the CDR3: TGTGCCACCAGTGCCATGACAGGGGGCTTGTCAGATACGCAGTATTTT. Its translation: CATSAMTGGLSDTQYF.

The genes are TRBV6-2 or TRBV6-3 and TRBJ2-5; tentative D call: TRBD1 (8 bases). The germline V gene encodes CDR1 MNHEY and CDR2 SVGEGT. There are 14 residues in the CDR3. V gave up 6 bases and J gave up 5 bases, with 16 bases separating them. DNA of the CDR3: TGTGCCAGCAGATACGGACAGGGAGGGGAGACCCAGTACTTC. Its translation is CASRYGQGGETQYF.

The chain recombines TRBV12-3 or TRBV12-4 with TRBJ1-5; no firm D call. V dropped 3 bases and J dropped 7 bases, with 10 bases sitting between them. The length of the CDR3 is 13 residues. DNA of the CDR3: TGTGCCAGCAGTTTCGGGTTCGGGCAGCCCCAGCATTTT. Protein product: CASSFGFGQPQHF.

The V and J genes are TRBV12-3 or TRBV12-4 and TRBJ2-2; D is unclear. The V gene lost 3 bases and the J gene lost 7 bases, with 9 bases spanning the gap. The CDR3 totals 13 residues. Here the CDR3 DNA reads TGTGCCAGCAGTTTCGTTTTTATCGGGGAGCTGTTTTTT. Protein sequence: CASSFVFIGELFF.